The sample holds one count of the clone carrying this T cell receptor (beta chain). Its antigen is currently unknown. A TCRbeta library incorporating unique molecular identifiers was prepared. MiXCR, run by TCRdb on the PCR reads, gives a single entry per CDR3 protein. This table holds about 100,000 distinct CDR3 sequences, 4.5% to 7.5% found once. There are 13 residues in the CDR3. CDR1 and CDR2 (germline): SGHRS, YFSETQ. Trimming cost V 0 bases and J 8 bases, with 9 bases left between them. The data originate from a study of T-cell reconstitution after alpha-beta-depleted transplantation in children. Overall study findings and caveats: Diversity of TCRbeta at day 60 was high in some patients, arising from surviving recipient T cells and thymic progenitors. Once a year had passed after transplant, T-cell counts and diversity came mostly from newly produced T cells.

V gene TRBV5-1 combines with J gene TRBJ2-1, with D possibly being TRBD2 (6 bases). The starting material was PBMCs, mostly from graft donor cells, obtained 60 days after TCRalphabeta/CD19-depleted stem cell transplant. The TCR comes from a female patient aged 2 to 10 who had a stem cell transplant for Fanconi anemia, so the T cells may come from the graft donor. The CDR3 spells CASSLAGVYEQFF. CDR3 in DNA: TGCGCCAGCAGCTTGGCGGGAGTTTATGAGCAGTTCTTC.